This passage covers 23 T cell receptor beta chains from one sample sequenced in a study of control samples from healthy donors and cancer patients. Data came from immunoSEQ multiplex PCR; TCRdb stores just in-frame clones and leaves some out. Seen here are under 85,000 clones, roughly 88% observed once, and the top ten hold 11%. Specimen: PBMCs. The receptors shown here come from a man aged 60 to 69 with head and neck cancer.

The V gene is TRBV10-3, the J gene TRBJ2-1, with a possible D match to TRBD2 (5 bases). The CDR3 sequence is 12 residues long. V shed 4 bases and J shed 8 bases, with 9 bases lying between them. CDR1 is ENHRY and CDR2 is SYGVKD in the germline V gene. The CDR3: CAISGGLDEQFF. DNA for the CDR3: TGTGCCATCAGTGGCGGGCTGGATGAGCAGTTCTTC.

J is TRBJ1-5 and V is TRBV5-8; weak D call: TRBD1 (5 bases). There are 19 residues in the CDR3. V was cut by 0 bases and J by 0 bases, with 19 bases left in between. Germline CDR1 SGHTS, CDR2 YDEGEE. The CDR3 sequence is CASSLDWTPDSYSNQPQHF. CDR3 nucleotides: TGTGCCAGCAGCTTGGATTGGACACCCGACTCTTATAGCAATCAGCCCCAGCATTTT.

The rearrangement links TRBV9 to TRBJ1-3, with D perhaps matching TRBD1 (5 bases). This CDR3 comprises 13 residues. Per germline, CDR1 SGDLS and CDR2 YYNGEE. Trimming shortened V by 0 bases and J by 14 bases, and 15 bases separated the two germline ends. This chain's CDR3 is CASSVVEWGSLYF. The CDR3 DNA reads TGTGCCAGCAGCGTAGTAGAATGGGGGTCCCTATATTTT.

This clone was picked up one time. The rearrangement joins TRBV14 to TRBJ1-4, with D maybe TRBD1 (5 bases). V lost 0 bases and J 4 bases, leaving 15 bases between the germline ends. The CDR3 spans 17 residues. Per the germline V gene, CDR1 is SGHDN and CDR2 is FVKESK. The CDR3 coding sequence is TGTGCCAGCAGCCAAGATCGGGGCAACCTCTATAATGAAAAACTGTTTTTT. Translating gives CASSQDRGNLYNEKLFF.

The chain uses TRBV2 and TRBJ2-5; D uncertain. CDR3 length equals 16 residues. The germline V gene encodes CDR1 SNHLY and CDR2 FYNNEI. V was clipped by 0 bases and J by 4 bases, with 15 bases between them. CDR3 sequence reads: CASSEAILGVLETQYF. The CDR3 DNA reads as TGTGCCAGCAGTGAAGCTATCCTTGGGGTTTTAGAGACCCAGTACTTC.

The chain has TRBV5-4 and TRBJ1-2, with a possible D match to TRBD1 (6 bases). Trimming pared 4 bases from V and 0 bases from J, leaving 7 bases between. This CDR3 is built from 13 residues. Germline V lookup: CDR1 SGHNT, CDR2 YYREEE (reference sequence). CDR3 nucleotides: TGTGCCAGCAGCCGGACAGCTAACTATGGCTACACCTTC. This sequence encodes CASSRTANYGYTF.

The count of this clone is one. This sequence joins TRBV28 and TRBJ2-7, with 8 bases that match TRBD1. CDR3 length: 15 residues. V lost 2 bases and J lost 5; bases outside the gene matches: 8. Germline lookup yields CDR1 MDHEN and CDR2 SYDVKM. CDR3 loop: CASSLSLTGVNEQYF. The CDR3 nucleotides are TGTGCCAGCAGTTTAAGTTTGACAGGGGTGAACGAGCAGTACTTC.

This chain connects TRBV29-1 to TRBJ2-6; 8 nucleotides agree with TRBD1. CDR3 length: 17 residues. Germline V lookup: CDR1 SQVTM, CDR2 ANQGSEA. J lost 0 bases, V lost 6 bases, and 10 bases had no gene match. The CDR3 region is CSVDLGQGISGANVLTF. The CDR3 DNA is TGCAGCGTAGACCTCGGACAGGGAATCTCTGGGGCCAACGTCCTGACTTTC.

The sample holds one count of this clone. The conserved closing phenylalanine or tryptophan is absent in this CDR3, likely reflecting a read error. The chain couples TRBV7-9 to TRBJ2-4; 7 bases map to TRBD2. CDR3 size: 14 residues. CDR1 is SEHNR and CDR2 is FQNEAQ in the germline V gene (reference sequence). Trimming cost V 11 bases and J 7 bases; bases outside gene matches: 14. The CDR3 DNA is TGTGCCGGCCAGGCGGGGGATATGAGGAACATTCAGTACCTC. Encoded protein: CAGQAGDMRNIQYL.

This clone was seen a single time. The chain combines TRBV5-1 with TRBJ1-4; D is unresolved. V was shortened by 4 bases and J by 0 bases, with 10 bases between the two germline ends. CDR1 SGHRS and CDR2 YFSETQ come from the germline V gene. This CDR3 contains 15 residues. CDR3 nucleotides: TGCGCCAGCAGCCCGGGAGGTGCAACTAATGAAAAACTGTTTTTT. Translation gives CASSPGGATNEKLFF.

This clone was seen only once. The chain employs TRBV4-2 and TRBJ2-1; TRBD1 might be the D (6 bases). From germline, CDR1 is LGHNA and CDR2 YNFKEQ. This CDR3 is 16 amino acids long. V lost 3 bases and J 0 bases, leaving 12 bases between the germline ends. The CDR3 reads CASSHHGQSSYNEQFF. Here the CDR3 DNA reads TGTGCCAGCAGCCACCACGGACAGAGCTCCTACAATGAGCAGTTCTTC.

V usage is TRBV6-6 and J usage is TRBJ2-4; the D gene is possibly TRBD1 (5 bases). Trimming left V 2 bases short and J 7 bases short, with 6 bases between. Germline CDR1 and CDR2: MNHNY and SVGAGI (reference sequence). The CDR3 is made up of 12 amino acids. The CDR3 loop reads CASSYGANIQYF. The CDR3 DNA is TGTGCCAGCAGTTACGGGGCCAACATTCAGTACTTC.

The chain uses TRBV28 and TRBJ1-4, with 11 nucleotides matching TRBD1. Germline V gene data show CDR1 as MDHEN and CDR2 as SYDVKM. The CDR3 length is 16 residues. Germline trimming cut 3 bases from V and 8 bases from J; bases unmatched to any gene: 8. The CDR3 bases are TGTGCCAGCAGTTTTCCGGGACAGGGGGTAGAGGAAAAACTGTTTTTT. Residues: CASSFPGQGVEEKLFF.

This chain connects TRBV5-1 to TRBJ2-1, with 7 bases lining up with TRBD2. From germline, CDR1 is SGHRS and CDR2 YFSETQ. Trimming cost V 4 bases and J 6 bases; bases outside gene matches: 10. The CDR3 has 15 residues. The CDR3 protein is CASSAGLGRANEQFF. The CDR3 region has the DNA TGCGCCAGCAGCGCCGGACTAGGGCGAGCCAATGAGCAGTTCTTC.

The chain couples TRBV3-1 (or the pseudogene TRBV3-2) to TRBJ1-2, with unresolved D. Trimming stripped 0 bases from V and 4 bases from J, with 9 bases between. Germline V CDR1 and CDR2: LGHDT, YNNKEL (reference sequence). The CDR3 spans 14 residues. Here the CDR3 DNA reads TGTGCCAGCAGCCAAGATACAGACGCCTATGGCTACACCTTC. Translated, it gives CASSQDTDAYGYTF.

Worth noting for this clone: In the same sample, other DNA sequences code for this CDR3. The V gene is TRBV7-2, the J gene TRBJ2-1, with 10 bases identical to TRBD1. V was pared by 1 base and J by 4 bases, with 7 bases of the junction left unmatched. Germline V gives CDR1 SGHTA, CDR2 FQGNSA. The length of the CDR3 is 17 residues. The CDR3 sequence is CASSLGGRTGGYNEQFF. CDR3 sequence (DNA): TGTGCCAGCAGCTTAGGGGGCCGGACAGGGGGTTACAATGAGCAGTTCTTC.

The chain has TRBV7-8 and TRBJ1-3; D is possibly TRBD1 (6 bases). Trimming took 5 bases from V and 0 from J, leaving 14 bases between them. Germline CDR1 reads SGHVS; CDR2 reads FQNEAQ. The CDR3 loop spans 16 amino acids. The CDR3 bases are TGTGCCAGCAGCCTCACGACAGGCGGCTCTGGAAACACCATATATTTT. Protein sequence: CASSLTTGGSGNTIYF.

The V and J genes are TRBV5-4 and TRBJ2-7, with TRBD2 as a possible D gene (6 bases). The CDR3 is 14 amino acids. CDR1 and CDR2 from the germline V gene are SGHNT and YYREEE (reference sequence). Deletions cut 3 bases from V and 3 bases from J, with 13 bases between. The DNA for the CDR3 is TGTGCCAGCAGCTCGCGGGATGGGCGCTACGAGCAGTACTTC. Its translation is CASSSRDGRYEQYF.

This clone was counted only a few times. The genes are TRBV4-1 and TRBJ1-4; D may be TRBD1 (6 bases). The CDR3 is 17 amino acids. Trimming removed 2 bases at V and 0 bases at J, with 13 bases between. Germline lookup yields CDR1 MGHRA and CDR2 YSYEKL. In DNA, the CDR3 is TGCGCCAGCAGCCAACTGGGGGGCTGGGCAACTAATGAAAAACTGTTTTTT. Protein product: CASSQLGGWATNEKLFF.

The chain uses TRBV4-1 and TRBJ1-4; the match to TRBD1 covers 7 bases. CDR3 length equals 16 residues. The V gene's germline CDR1 is MGHRA and CDR2 YSYEKL. The V segment lost 0 bases and the J segment 3 bases; nucleotides outside the gene matches: 4. This CDR3 reads CASSQDRTGANEKLFF. CDR3 nucleotide sequence: TGCGCCAGCAGCCAAGATCGGACAGGTGCTAATGAAAAACTGTTTTTT.

This rearrangement joins TRBV28 to TRBJ2-7, with unresolved D. The germline V gene encodes CDR1 MDHEN and CDR2 SYDVKM. The CDR3 has 13 amino acids. With 4 bases removed from V and 4 bases from J, the gap between germline ends came to 11 bases. This chain's CDR3 is CASSSATLYEQYF. DNA for the CDR3: TGTGCCAGCAGTTCGGCGACCCTGTACGAGCAGTACTTC.

The V call is TRBV6-5, the J call TRBJ1-1; D might be TRBD1 (5 bases). Per germline, CDR1 MNHEY and CDR2 SVGAGI. V was trimmed by 7 bases and J by 1 base, leaving 13 bases between them. The CDR3 covers 14 residues. CDR3 nucleotides: TGTGCCAGCACCGGGGCCGCGGGGAACACTGAAGCTTTCTTT. As protein: CASTGAAGNTEAFF.

The J gene is TRBJ1-1, the V gene TRBV10-1; weak D call: TRBD1 (5 bases). V lost 3 bases, J lost 1 base, and 12 bases lay in between. Germline values: CDR1 WNHNN, CDR2 SYGVQD (reference sequence). The CDR3 sequence is 15 residues long. The DNA of the CDR3 is TGCGCCAGCAGTGAAACGGGGGTATCGAACACTGAAGCTTTCTTT. It specifies CASSETGVSNTEAFF.